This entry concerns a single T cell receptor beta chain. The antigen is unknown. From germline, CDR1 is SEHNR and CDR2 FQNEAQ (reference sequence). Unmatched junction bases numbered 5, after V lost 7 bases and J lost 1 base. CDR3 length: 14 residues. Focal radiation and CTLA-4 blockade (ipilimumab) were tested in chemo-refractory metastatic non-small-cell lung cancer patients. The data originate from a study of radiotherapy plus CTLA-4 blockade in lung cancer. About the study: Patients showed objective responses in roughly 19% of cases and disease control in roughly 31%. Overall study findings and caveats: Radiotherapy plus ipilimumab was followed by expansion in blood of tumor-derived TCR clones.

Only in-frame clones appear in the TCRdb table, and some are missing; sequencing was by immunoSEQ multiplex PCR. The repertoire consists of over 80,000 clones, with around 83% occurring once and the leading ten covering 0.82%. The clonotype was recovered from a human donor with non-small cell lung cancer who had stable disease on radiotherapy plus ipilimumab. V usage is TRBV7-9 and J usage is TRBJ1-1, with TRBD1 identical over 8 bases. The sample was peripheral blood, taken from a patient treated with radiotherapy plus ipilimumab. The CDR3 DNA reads TGTGCCAGCAAGGCGGACAGGGAGAACACTGAAGCTTTCTTT. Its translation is CASKADRENTEAFF.